This T cell receptor (beta chain) is drawn from a study of blood T cell repertoires in COVID-19. Measured with immunoSEQ multiplex PCR; TCRdb has only the in-frame clones, and not every one. The sample lists about 110,000 clones, over 75% seen once, with approximately 1.5% in the top ten. Germline V gene data show CDR1 as SGHNT and CDR2 as YYREEE (reference sequence). Trimming removed 4 bases from V and 8 bases from J; junction bases left unmatched: 10. This CDR3 contains 14 residues. V and J are TRBV5-4 and TRBJ1-2; TRBD1 matches at 8 bases. The specimen sequenced was peripheral blood. The TCR comes from a man in his forties or fifties with acute or convalescent COVID-19. This CDR3 is CASSPTGVKSGYTF. CDR3 bases: TGTGCCAGCAGCCCGACAGGGGTTAAGAGCGGCTACACCTTC. The full variable domain, its missing parts supplied by reference TRBV5-4 and TRBJ1-2, is ETGVTQSPTHLIKTRGQQVTLRCSSQSGHNTVSWYQQALGQGPQFIFQYYREEENGRGNFPPRFSGLQFPNYSSELNVNALELDDSALYLCASSPTGVKSGYTFGSGTRLTVV.